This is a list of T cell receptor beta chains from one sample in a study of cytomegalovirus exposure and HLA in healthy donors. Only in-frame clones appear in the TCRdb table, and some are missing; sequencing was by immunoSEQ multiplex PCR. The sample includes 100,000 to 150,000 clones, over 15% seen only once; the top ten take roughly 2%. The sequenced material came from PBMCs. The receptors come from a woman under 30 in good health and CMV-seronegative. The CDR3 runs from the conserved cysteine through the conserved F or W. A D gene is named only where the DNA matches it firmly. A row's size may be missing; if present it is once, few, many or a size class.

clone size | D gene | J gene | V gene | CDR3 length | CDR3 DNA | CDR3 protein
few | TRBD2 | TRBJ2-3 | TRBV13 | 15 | TGTGCCAGCAGCTTCAGCGGGACTAGCACAGATACGCAGTATTTT | CASSFSGTSTDTQYF
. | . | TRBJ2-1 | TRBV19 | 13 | TGTGCCAGTAGTATAGCCAGGAACAATGAGCAGTTCTTC | CASSIARNNEQFF
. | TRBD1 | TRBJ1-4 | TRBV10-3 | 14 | TGTGCCATCAGCGCAGGGGGCATAGGTGAAAAACTGTTTTTT | CAISAGGIGEKLFF
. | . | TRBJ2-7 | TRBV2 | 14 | TGTGCCAGCAGTGTCCGGCGGGGTGCCTACGAGCAGTACTTC | CASSVRRGAYEQYF
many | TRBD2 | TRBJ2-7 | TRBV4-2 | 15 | TGTGCCAGCAGCCAAGGACTAGCGGGCTCCTACGAGCAGTACTTC | CASSQGLAGSYEQYF
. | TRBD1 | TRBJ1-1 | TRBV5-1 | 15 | TGCGCCAGCAGCCGAAGGGGACAGGAGAACACTGAAGCTTTCTTT | CASSRRGQENTEAFF
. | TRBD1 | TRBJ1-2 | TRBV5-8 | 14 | TGTGCCAGCAGATCTCGACAGGGGGCCTATGGCTACACCTTC | CASRSRQGAYGYTF
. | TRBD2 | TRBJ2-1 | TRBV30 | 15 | TGTGCCTGGAGTTCAGCCGCTAGCGGGGCGAGGGAGCAGTTCTTC | CAWSSAASGAREQFF
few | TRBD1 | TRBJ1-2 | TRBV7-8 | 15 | TGTGCCAGCAGCCCGAAGGGACAGAGACTCTATGGCTACACCTTC | CASSPKGQRLYGYTF
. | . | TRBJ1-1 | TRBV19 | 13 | TGTGCCAGTAGTCACCAGGGGAACACTGAAGCTTTCTTT | CASSHQGNTEAFF
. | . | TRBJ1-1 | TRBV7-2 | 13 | TGTGCCAGCAGCGTTGTGGGGGGGACTGAAGCTTTCTTT | CASSVVGGTEAFF
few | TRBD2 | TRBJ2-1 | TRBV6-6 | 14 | TGTGCCAGCAGCCGGACTAGCGGAAGCAATGAGCAGTTCTTC | CASSRTSGSNEQFF
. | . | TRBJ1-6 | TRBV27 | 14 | TGTGCCAGCAGGAGGGTGGCCGACAATTCACCCCTCCACTTT | CASRRVADNSPLHF
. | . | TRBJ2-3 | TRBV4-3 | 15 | TGCGCCAGCAGCCAAGGTACAGGTGAGGCAGATACGCAGTATTTT | CASSQGTGEADTQYF
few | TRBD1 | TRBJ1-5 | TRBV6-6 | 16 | TGTGCCAGCAGCCAGGGACAGGGGAGGAGCAATCAGCCCCAGCATTTT | CASSQGQGRSNQPQHF
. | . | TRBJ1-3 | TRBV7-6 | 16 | TGTGCCAGCAGCTTAGCGAGGGGGAGCTCTGGAAACACCATATATTTT | CASSLARGSSGNTIYF
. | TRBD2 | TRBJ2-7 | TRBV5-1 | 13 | TGCGCCAGCAGCTCGGGAGGTAGCTACGAGCAGTACTTC | CASSSGGSYEQYF
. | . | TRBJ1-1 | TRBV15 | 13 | TGTGCCACCAGCAGAGAACGGGGAACTGAAGCTTTCTTT | CATSRERGTEAFF
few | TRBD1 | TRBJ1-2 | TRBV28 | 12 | TGTGCCATCGGACGGGCAGGGGGGGGCTACACCTTC | CAIGRAGGGYTF
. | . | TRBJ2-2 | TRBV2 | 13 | TGTGCCAGCGTCCCGGGGGGCGGCGGGGAGCTGTTTTTT | CASVPGGGGELFF
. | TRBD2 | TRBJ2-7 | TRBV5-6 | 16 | TGTGCCAGCACCCCCGGGGGAGGGTCTTACTCCTACGAGCAGTACTTC | CASTPGGGSYSYEQYF
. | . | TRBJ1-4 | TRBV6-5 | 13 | TGTGCCAGCAGTTACCAGGTTAATGAAAAACTGTTTTTT | CASSYQVNEKLFF
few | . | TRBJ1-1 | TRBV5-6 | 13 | TGTGCCAGCAGCTTCAGACAGGACACTGAAGCTTTCTTT | CASSFRQDTEAFF
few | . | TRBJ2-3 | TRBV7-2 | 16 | TGTGCCAGCAGCTTAGGCCCTTTAGCGGGCACAGATACGCAGTATTTT | CASSLGPLAGTDTQYF
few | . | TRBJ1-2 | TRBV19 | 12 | TGTGCCAGTAACCCAGGAGGGGCTCTCTACACCTTC | CASNPGGALYTF
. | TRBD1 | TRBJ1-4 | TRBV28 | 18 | TGTGCCAGCAGCCAAAGCGGGACAGGCTCATCCGGGTATCGAAAACTGTTTTTT | CASSQSGTGSSGYRKLFF
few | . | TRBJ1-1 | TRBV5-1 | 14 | TGCGCCAGCAGCTGGGGTGGGGGGGTCACTGAAGCTTTCTTT | CASSWGGGVTEAFF
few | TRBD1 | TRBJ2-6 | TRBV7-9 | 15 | TGTGCCAGCAGCCGGACAGGGGCGGGGGCCAACGTCCTGACTTTC | CASSRTGAGANVLTF
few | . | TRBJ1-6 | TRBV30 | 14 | TGTGCCTGGACCCGAATAGGGGTCGGGTCACCCCTCCACTTT | CAWTRIGVGSPLHF
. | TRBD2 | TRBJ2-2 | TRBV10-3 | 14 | TGTGCCACCGGACTAGCGGGAGACACCGGGGAGCTGTTTTTT | CATGLAGDTGELFF
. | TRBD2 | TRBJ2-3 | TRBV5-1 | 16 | TGCGCCAGCAGCTCAAGACTAGCGGGAGGCACAGATACGCAGTATTTT | CASSSRLAGGTDTQYF
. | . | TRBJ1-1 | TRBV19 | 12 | TGTGCCAGTAGTCAGGGTGGCACTGAAGCTTTCTTT | CASSQGGTEAFF
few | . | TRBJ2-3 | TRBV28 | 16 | TGTGCCAGCAGTTTACCCTCATTAGAGCCAACAGATACGCAGTATTTT | CASSLPSLEPTDTQYF
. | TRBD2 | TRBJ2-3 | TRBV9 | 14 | TGTGCCAGCAGCGTCAAGACTAGCTCAGATACGCAGTATTTT | CASSVKTSSDTQYF
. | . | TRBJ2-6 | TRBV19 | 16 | TGTGCCAGTAGTACCAGGACAGTTTCTGGGGCCAACGTCCTGACTTTC | CASSTRTVSGANVLTF
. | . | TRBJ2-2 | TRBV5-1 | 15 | TGCGCCAGCAGCCTCGATCTTGCCATGGAGGGGGAGCTGTTTTTT | CASSLDLAMEGELFF
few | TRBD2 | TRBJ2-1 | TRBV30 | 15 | TGTGCCTGGAGTGTACCTAGCGGGGGGACGAATGAGCAGTTCTTC | CAWSVPSGGTNEQFF
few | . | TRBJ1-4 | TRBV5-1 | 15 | TGCGCCAGCAGCTCGGGAGGTGCAACTAATGAAAAACTGTTTTTT | CASSSGGATNEKLFF
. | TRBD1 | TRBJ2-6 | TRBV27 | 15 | TGTGCCAGCAGTTCCACAGGGGCTGGGGCCAACGTCCTGACTTTC | CASSSTGAGANVLTF
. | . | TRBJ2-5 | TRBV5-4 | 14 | TGTGCCAGCAGCTTGGGAGGGAATCGGGAGACCCAGTACTTC | CASSLGGNRETQYF
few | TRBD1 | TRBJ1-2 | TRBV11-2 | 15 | TGTGCCAGCAGCCTCCGACAGGGGATAATGTATGGCTACACCTTC | CASSLRQGIMYGYTF